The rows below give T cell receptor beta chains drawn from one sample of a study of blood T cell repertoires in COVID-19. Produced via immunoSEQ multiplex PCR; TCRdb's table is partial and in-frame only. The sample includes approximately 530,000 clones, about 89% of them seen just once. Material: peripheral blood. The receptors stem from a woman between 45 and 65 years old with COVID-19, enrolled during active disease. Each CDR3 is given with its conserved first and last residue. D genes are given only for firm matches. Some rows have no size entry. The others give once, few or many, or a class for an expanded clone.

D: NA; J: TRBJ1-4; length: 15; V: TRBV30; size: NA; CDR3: CAWSAGKVRGEKLFF; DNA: TGTGCCTGGAGTGCGGGGAAGGTTCGGGGTGAAAAACTGTTTTTT
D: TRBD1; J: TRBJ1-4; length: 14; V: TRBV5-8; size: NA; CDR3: CASSTGQHNEKLFF; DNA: TGTGCCAGCAGTACGGGACAGCATAATGAAAAACTGTTTTTT
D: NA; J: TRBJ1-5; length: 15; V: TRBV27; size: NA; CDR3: CASTPRAGSNQPQHF; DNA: TGTGCCAGCACTCCCCGGGCGGGTAGCAATCAGCCCCAGCATTTT
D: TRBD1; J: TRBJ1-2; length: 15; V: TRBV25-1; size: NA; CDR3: CASSEGQGANYGYTF; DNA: TGTGCCAGCAGTGAAGGACAGGGTGCTAACTATGGCTACACCTTC
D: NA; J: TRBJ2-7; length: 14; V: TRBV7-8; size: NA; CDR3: CASSLWADSYEQYF; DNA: TGTGCCAGCAGCTTATGGGCAGACTCCTACGAGCAGTACTTC
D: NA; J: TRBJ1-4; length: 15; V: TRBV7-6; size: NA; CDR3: CASSLVGGANEKLFF; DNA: TGTGCCAGCAGCTTAGTAGGGGGAGCTAATGAAAAACTGTTTTTT
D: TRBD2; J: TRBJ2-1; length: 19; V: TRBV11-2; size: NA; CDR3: CASSPRATSGDRFYNEQFF; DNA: TGTGCCAGCAGCCCCCGTGCGACTAGCGGGGACCGCTTTTACAATGAGCAGTTCTTC
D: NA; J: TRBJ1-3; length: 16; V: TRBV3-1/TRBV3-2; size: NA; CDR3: CASSQEGWHSGNTIYF; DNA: TGTGCCAGCAGCCAAGAGGGCTGGCACTCTGGAAACACCATATATTTT
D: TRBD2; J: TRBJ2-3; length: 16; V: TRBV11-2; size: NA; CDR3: CASSLVAGGSTDTQYF; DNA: TGTGCCAGCAGCTTAGTGGCCGGGGGGAGTACAGATACGCAGTATTTT
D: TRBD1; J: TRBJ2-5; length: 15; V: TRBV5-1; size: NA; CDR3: CASSSMGQGGETQYF; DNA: TGCGCCAGCAGCTCGATGGGACAGGGTGGTGAGACCCAGTACTTC
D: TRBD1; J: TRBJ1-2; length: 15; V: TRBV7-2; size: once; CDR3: CASSRDRGINYGYTF; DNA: TGTGCCAGCAGCAGGGACAGGGGGATCAACTATGGCTACACCTTC
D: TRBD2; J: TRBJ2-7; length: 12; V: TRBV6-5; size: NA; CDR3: CASMGLDHEQYF; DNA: TGTGCCAGCATGGGACTAGACCACGAGCAGTACTTC
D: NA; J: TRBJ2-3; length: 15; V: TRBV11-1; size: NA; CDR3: CASSFMVTGRDTQYF; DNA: TGTGCCAGCAGCTTCATGGTGACAGGGAGGGATACGCAGTATTTT
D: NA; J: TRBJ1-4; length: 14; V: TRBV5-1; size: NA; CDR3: CASSLEVAGEKLFF; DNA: TGCGCCAGCAGCTTGGAAGTGGCGGGTGAAAAACTGTTTTTT
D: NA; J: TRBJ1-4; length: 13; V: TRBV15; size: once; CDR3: CATSDRANEKLFF; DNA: TGTGCCACCAGCGATCGGGCTAATGAAAAACTGTTTTTT
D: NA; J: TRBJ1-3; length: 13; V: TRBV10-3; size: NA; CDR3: CAISENSGNTIYF; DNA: TGTGCCATCAGTGAAAACAGTGGAAACACCATATATTTT
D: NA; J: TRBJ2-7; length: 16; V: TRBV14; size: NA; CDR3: CASSQRGGRSSYEQYF; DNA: TGTGCCAGCAGCCAAAGGGGGGGCAGGTCCTCCTACGAGCAGTACTTC
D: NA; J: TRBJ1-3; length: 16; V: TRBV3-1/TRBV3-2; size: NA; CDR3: CASSQGDSSSGNTIYF; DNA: TGTGCCAGCAGCCAAGGAGACAGTTCCTCTGGAAACACCATATATTTT
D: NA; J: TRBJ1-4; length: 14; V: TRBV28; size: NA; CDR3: CASSAGRGDEKLFF; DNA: TGTGCCAGCAGTGCGGGCAGGGGAGATGAAAAACTGTTTTTT
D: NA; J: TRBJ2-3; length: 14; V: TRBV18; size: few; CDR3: CASSPEFERNTQYF; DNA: TGTGCCAGCTCACCAGAATTTGAGAGAAATACGCAGTATTTT
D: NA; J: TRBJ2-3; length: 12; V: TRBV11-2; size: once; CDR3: CASSSRARSSYF; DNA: TGTGCCAGCAGCTCGCGGGCTAGATCGTCCTATTTT
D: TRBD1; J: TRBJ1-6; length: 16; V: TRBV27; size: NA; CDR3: CASSPSGTDANSPLHF; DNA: TGTGCCAGCAGTCCCTCCGGGACAGACGCTAATTCACCCCTCCACTTT
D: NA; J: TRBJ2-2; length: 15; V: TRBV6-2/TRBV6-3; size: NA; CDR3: CASSGGIWNTGELFF; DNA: TGTGCCAGCAGCGGAGGGATTTGGAACACCGGGGAGCTGTTTTTT
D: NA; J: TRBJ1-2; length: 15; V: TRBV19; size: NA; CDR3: CASSIDGEEIYGYTF; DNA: TGTGCCAGTAGTATAGATGGAGAGGAAATCTATGGCTACACCTTC
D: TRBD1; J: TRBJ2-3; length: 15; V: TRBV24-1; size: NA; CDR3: CATSDPTGGTDTQYF; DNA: TGTGCCACCAGTGACCCTACAGGGGGAACAGATACGCAGTATTTT
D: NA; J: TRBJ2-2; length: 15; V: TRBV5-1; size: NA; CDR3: CASSLDGVDTGELFF; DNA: TGCGCCAGCAGCTTGGACGGGGTAGACACCGGGGAGCTGTTTTTT
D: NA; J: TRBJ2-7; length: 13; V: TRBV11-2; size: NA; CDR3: CASSLGLAVEQYF; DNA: TGTGCCAGCAGCTTGGGTCTAGCTGTCGAGCAGTACTTC
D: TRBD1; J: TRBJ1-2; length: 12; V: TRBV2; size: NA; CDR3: CAGRQGASGYTF; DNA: TGTGCCGGTCGACAGGGCGCTTCTGGCTACACCTTC
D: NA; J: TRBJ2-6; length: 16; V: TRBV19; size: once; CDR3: CASSIVSPPGANVLTF; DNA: TGTGCCAGTAGTATAGTGAGTCCTCCCGGGGCCAACGTCCTGACTTTC
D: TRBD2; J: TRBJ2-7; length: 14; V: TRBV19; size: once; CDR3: CASSKPGASGEQYF; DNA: TGTGCCAGTAGCAAACCCGGGGCTAGCGGCGAGCAGTACTTC
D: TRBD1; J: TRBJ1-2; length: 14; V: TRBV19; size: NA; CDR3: CASSIAEGGHGYTF; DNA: TGTGCCAGTAGTATAGCCGAAGGGGGCCATGGCTACACCTTC
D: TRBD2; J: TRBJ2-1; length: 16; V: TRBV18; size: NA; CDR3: CASSTTSGEDYNEQFF; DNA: TGTGCCAGCTCAACTACTAGCGGGGAAGACTACAATGAGCAGTTCTTC
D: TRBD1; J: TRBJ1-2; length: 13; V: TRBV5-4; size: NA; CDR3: CASTWTGSYGYTF; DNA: TGTGCCAGCACCTGGACAGGATCCTATGGCTACACCTTC
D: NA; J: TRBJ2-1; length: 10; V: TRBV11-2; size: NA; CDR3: CASSGTEQFF; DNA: TGTGCCAGCAGTGGGACAGAGCAGTTCTTC
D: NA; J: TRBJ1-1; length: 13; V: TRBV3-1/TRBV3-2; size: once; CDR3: CASSRTLNTEAFF; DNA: TGTGCCAGCAGCCGCACATTGAACACTGAAGCTTTCTTT
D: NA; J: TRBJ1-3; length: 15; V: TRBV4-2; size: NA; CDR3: CASSQDPVSGNTIYF; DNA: TGTGCCAGCAGCCAAGACCCGGTCTCTGGAAACACCATATATTTT
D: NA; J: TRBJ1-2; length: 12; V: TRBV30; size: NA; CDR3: CARSPGNYGYTF; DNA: TGTGCCCGTTCGCCAGGAAACTATGGCTACACCTTC
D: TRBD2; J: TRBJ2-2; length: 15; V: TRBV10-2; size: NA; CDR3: CASTALAGGTGELFF; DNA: TGCGCCAGCACCGCACTAGCGGGGGGGACCGGGGAGCTGTTTTTT
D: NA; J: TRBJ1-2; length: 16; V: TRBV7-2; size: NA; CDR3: CASSLASGEILGGYTF; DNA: TGTGCCAGCAGCTTAGCTTCAGGGGAGATTCTAGGTGGCTACACCTTC
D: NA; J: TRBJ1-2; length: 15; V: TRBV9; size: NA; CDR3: CASSEGPDRYYGYTF; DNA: TGTGCCAGCAGCGAAGGTCCCGACAGATACTATGGCTACACCTTC
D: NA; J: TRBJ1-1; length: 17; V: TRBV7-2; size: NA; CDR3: CAASSWRIPPTNTEAFF; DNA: TGTGCAGCTTCATCATGGAGAATTCCCCCGACGAACACTGAAGCTTTCTTT
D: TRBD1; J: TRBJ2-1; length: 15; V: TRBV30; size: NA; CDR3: CAWTADRGPYNEQFF; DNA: TGTGCCTGGACCGCGGACAGGGGGCCCTACAATGAGCAGTTCTTC
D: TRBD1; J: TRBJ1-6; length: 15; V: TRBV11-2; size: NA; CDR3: CASSLVTGGNSPLHF; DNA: TGTGCCAGCAGCTTAGTGACAGGGGGAAATTCACCCCTCCACTTT